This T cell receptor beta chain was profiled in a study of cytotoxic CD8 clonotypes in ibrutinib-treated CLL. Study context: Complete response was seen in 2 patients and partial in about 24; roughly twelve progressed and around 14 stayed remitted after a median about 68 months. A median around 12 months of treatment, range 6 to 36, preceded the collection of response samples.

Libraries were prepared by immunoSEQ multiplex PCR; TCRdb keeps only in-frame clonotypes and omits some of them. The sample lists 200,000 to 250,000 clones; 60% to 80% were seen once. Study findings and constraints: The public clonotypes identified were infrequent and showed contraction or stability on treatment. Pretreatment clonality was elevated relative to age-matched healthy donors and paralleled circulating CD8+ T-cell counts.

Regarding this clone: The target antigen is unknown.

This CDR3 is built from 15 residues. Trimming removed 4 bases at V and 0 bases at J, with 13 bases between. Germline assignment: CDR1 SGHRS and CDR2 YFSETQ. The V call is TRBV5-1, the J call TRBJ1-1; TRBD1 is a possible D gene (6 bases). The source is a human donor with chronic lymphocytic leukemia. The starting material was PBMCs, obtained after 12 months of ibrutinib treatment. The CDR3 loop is CASSGGGALNTEAFF. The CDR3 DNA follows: TGCGCCAGCAGCGGGGGCGGGGCCCTGAACACTGAAGCTTTCTTT.